This T cell receptor (beta chain) was identified during a study of siplizumab effects on memory and regulatory T cells. Sequencing was performed with immunoSEQ multiplex PCR; in TCRdb, only in-frame clones are kept and a portion is missing. The sample has tens of thousands of clones; 90% to 97% are singletons. Trimming took 6 bases from V and 2 from J, leaving 15 bases between them. Per the germline V gene, CDR1 is SGHTS and CDR2 is YDEGEE. The CDR3 contains 14 residues. The chain links TRBV5-8 to TRBJ2-7; TRBD2 is a possible D gene (6 bases). The sequencing sample was made of naive CD8+ T cells sorted from blood. The source of this sequence is a human donor in good health. As DNA, the CDR3 is TGTGCCAGCAAGCGTCGGGGGTCCACCTACGAGCAGTACTTC. Translating gives CASKRRGSTYEQYF.